The subject of this entry is one TCR beta chain. The data were produced by immunoSEQ multiplex PCR, yet TCRdb's version contains in-frame clones alone and is incomplete. There are roughly 150,000 clones in the sample; 65% to 90% occur only once, and 5.5% to 8% lies in the top ten. The CDR3 has 13 residues. Germline-derived CDR1 and CDR2 are LNHDA and SQIVND (reference sequence). Trimming at V came to 6 bases and at J to 4 bases, leaving 2 bases not matched to a gene. The data were taken from a study of blood T cell repertoires in COVID-19. Study-level information: From the United States, Italy and Spain came samples of acute and convalescent COVID-19.

The source material was peripheral blood. The chain has TRBV19 and TRBJ1-2, with 10 bases matching TRBD1. The TCR comes from a woman in her forties or fifties in a cohort sampled during active or convalescent COVID-19. The CDR3 protein is CASRGDRGYGYTF. The CDR3 nucleotides read TGTGCCAGTAGAGGGGACAGGGGCTATGGCTACACCTTC. The variable domain in full, with the rest retrieved from reference TRBV19 and TRBJ1-2, is DGGITQSPKYLFRKEGQNVTLSCEQNLNHDAMYWYRQDPGQGLRLIYYSQIVNDFQKGDIAEGYSVSREKKESFPLTVTSAQKNPTAFYLCASRGDRGYGYTFGSGTRLTVV.